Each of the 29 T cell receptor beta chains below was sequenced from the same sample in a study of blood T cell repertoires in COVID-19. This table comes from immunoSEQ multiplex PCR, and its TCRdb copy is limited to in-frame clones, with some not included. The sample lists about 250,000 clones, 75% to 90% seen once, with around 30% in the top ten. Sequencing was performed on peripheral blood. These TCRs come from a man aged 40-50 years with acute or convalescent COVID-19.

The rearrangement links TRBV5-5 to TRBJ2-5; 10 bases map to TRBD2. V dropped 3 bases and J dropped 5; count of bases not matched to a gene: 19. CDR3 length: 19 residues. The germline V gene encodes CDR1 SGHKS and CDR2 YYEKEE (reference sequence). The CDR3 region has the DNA TGTGCCAGCAGCTCCCTATGGGGAGCGGGAGGGTCGATTGGGGAGACCCAGTACTTC. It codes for CASSSLWGAGGSIGETQYF.

The CDR3 reads CASSSDRGPGELFF. Here the CDR3 DNA reads TGTGCCAGCAGTTCGGACAGGGGGCCCGGGGAGCTGTTTTTT. This chain connects TRBV6-6 to TRBJ2-2; 11 bases agree with TRBD1. After removal of 4 bases from V and 6 bases from J, the junction contained 1 base not matched to a gene. The CDR3 sequence is 14 residues long. Germline V gene data show CDR1 as MNHNY and CDR2 as SVGAGI (reference sequence).

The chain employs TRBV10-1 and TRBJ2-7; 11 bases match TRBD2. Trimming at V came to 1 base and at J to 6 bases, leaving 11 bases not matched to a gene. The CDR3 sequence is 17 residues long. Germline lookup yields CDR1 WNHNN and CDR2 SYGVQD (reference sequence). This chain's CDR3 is CASSELRLAGGYSEQYF. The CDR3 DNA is TGCGCCAGCAGTGAGTTAAGGCTAGCGGGAGGTTATAGCGAGCAGTACTTC.

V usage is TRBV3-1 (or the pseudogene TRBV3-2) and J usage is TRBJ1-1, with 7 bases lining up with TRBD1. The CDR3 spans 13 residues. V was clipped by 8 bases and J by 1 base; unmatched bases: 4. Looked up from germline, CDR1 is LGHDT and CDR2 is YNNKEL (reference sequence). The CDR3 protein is CASGQATNTEAFF. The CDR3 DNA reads TGTGCCAGCGGACAGGCCACGAACACTGAAGCTTTCTTT.

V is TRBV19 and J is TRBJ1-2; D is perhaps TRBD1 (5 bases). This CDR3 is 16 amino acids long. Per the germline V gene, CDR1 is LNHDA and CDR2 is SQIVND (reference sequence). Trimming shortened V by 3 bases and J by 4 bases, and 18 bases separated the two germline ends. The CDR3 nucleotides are TGTGCCAGTAGTATCGGCGGGACGTCAGCGCGCTATGGCTACACCTTC. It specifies CASSIGGTSARYGYTF.

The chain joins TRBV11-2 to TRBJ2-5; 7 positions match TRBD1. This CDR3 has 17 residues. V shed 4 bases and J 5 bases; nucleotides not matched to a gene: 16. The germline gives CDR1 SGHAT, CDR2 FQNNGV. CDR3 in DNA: TGTGCCAGCAGCTCCGACGACCCGCCGACAGGGTTGGAGACCCAGTACTTC. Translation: CASSSDDPPTGLETQYF.

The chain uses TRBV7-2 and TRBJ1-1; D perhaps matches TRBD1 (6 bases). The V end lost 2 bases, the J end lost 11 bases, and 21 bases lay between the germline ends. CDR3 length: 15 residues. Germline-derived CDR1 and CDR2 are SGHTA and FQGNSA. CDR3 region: CASSLSNWGPPGAFF. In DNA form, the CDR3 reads TGTGCCAGCAGCTTAAGCAATTGGGGGCCCCCAGGGGCTTTCTTT.

The CDR3 DNA sequence: TGTGCCAGCAGCCTTAGCGGAGGATACAATGAGCAGTTCTTC. This translates into CASSLSGGYNEQFF. The chain carries TRBV6-2 or TRBV6-3 and TRBJ2-1; the D gene is possibly TRBD2 (6 bases). The CDR3 loop spans 14 amino acids. Looked up from germline, CDR1 is MNHEY and CDR2 is SVGEGT. V shed 6 bases and J shed 4 bases, with 13 bases lying between them.

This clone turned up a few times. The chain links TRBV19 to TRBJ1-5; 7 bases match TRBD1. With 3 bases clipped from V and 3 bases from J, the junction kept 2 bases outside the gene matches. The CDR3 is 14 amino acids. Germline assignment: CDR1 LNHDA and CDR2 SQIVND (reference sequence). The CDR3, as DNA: TGTGCCAGTAGTATCACAGGGGACAATCAGCCCCAGCATTTT. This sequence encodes CASSITGDNQPQHF.

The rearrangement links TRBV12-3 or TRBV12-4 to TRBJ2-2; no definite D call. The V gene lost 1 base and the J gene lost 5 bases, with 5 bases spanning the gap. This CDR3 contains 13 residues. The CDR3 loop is CASSLVTTGELFF. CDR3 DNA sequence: TGTGCCAGCAGTTTAGTGACAACCGGGGAGCTGTTTTTT.

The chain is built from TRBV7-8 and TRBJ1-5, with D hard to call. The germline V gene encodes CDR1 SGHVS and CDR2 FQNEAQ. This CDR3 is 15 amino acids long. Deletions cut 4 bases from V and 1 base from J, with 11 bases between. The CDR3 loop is CASSSLLRSNQPQHF. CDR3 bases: TGTGCCAGCAGCTCACTGTTGCGGAGCAATCAGCCCCAGCATTTT. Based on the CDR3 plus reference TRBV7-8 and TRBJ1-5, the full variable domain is GAGVSQSPRYKVAKRGQDVALRCDPISGHVSLFWYQQALGQGPEFLTYFQNEAQLDKSGLPSDRFFAERPEGSVSTLKIQRTQQEDSAVYLCASSSLLRSNQPQHFGDGTRLSIL.

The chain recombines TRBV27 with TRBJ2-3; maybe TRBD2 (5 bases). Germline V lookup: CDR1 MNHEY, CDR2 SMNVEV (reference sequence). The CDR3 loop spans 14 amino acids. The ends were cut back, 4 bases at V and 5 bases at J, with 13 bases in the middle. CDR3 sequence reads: CASSSPLRGDTQYF. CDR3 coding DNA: TGTGCCAGCAGTTCACCTCTTCGGGGAGATACGCAGTATTTT.

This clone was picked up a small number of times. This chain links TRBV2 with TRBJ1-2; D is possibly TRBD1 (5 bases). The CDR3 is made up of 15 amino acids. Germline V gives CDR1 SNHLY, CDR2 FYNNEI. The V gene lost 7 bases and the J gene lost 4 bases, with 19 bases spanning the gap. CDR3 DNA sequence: TGTGCCAGCATTGGGTTCGACAGTCTAGGCTATGGCTACACCTTC. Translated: CASIGFDSLGYGYTF.

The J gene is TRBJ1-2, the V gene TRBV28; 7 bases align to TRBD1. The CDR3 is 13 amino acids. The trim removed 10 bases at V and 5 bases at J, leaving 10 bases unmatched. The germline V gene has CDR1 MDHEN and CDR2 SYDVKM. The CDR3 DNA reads TGTGCCACCGTTAGGGGGCGTGTTTATGGCTACACCTTC. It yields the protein CATVRGRVYGYTF.

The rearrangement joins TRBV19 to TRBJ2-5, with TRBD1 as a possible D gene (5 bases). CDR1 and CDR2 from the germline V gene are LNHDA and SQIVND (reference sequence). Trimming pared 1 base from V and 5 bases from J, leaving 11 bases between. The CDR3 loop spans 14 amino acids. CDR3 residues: CASSIGGQAETQYF. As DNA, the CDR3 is TGTGCCAGTAGTATAGGCGGACAAGCGGAGACCCAGTACTTC.

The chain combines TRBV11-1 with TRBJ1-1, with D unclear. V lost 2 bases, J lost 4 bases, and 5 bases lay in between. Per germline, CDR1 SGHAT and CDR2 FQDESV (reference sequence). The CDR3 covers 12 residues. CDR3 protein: CASSLYGTEAFF. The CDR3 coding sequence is TGTGCCAGCAGCTTATACGGCACTGAAGCTTTCTTT.

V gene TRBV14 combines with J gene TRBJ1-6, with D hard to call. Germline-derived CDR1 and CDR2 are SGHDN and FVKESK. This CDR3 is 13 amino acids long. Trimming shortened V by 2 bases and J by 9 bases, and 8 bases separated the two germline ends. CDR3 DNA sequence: TGTGCCAGCAGCCAACGGGGAATTTCACCCCTCCACTTT. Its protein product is CASSQRGISPLHF.

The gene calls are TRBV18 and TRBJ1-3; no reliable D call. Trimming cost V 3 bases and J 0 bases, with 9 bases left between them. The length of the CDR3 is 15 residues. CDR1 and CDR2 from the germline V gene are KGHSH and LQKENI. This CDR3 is CASSPTTSSGNTIYF. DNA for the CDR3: TGTGCCAGCTCACCGACAACATCCTCTGGAAACACCATATATTTT.

Written as DNA, the CDR3 is TGTGCCAGTAGTATAGGTGGGAGCGAGTCCGATTTCTACGAGCAGTACTTC. Translation gives CASSIGGSESDFYEQYF. V usage is TRBV19 and J usage is TRBJ2-7, with a tentative D call TRBD2 (5 bases). The length of the CDR3 is 17 residues. Germline V gene lookup returns CDR1 LNHDA and CDR2 SQIVND (reference sequence). The V and J ends lost 1 base and 3 bases respectively, with 19 bases between them.

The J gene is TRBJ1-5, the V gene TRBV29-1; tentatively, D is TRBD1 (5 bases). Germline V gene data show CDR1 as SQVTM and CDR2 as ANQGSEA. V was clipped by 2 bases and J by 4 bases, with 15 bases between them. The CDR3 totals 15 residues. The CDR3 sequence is CSVEITGEPNQPQHF. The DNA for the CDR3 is TGCAGCGTTGAAATTACGGGGGAGCCAAATCAGCCCCAGCATTTT.

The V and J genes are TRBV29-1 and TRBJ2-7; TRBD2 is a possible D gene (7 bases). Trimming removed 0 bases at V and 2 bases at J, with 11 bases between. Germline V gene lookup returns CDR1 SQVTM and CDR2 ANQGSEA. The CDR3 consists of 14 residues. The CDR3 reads CSVEDRGDTYEQYF. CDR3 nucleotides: TGCAGCGTTGAAGATCGGGGGGACACCTACGAGCAGTACTTC.

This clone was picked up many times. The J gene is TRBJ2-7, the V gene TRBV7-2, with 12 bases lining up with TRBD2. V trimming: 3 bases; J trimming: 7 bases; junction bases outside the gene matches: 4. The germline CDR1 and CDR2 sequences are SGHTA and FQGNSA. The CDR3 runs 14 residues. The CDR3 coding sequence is TGTGCCAGCAGCTTTTCACTAGCGGGAGGTGAGCAGTACTTC. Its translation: CASSFSLAGGEQYF.

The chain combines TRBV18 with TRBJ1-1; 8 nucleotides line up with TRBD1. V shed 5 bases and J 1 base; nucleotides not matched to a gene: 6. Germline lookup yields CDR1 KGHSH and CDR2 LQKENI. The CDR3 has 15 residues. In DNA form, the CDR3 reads TGTGCCAGCTCAGTCCAGGGACAGGCGAACACTGAAGCTTTCTTT. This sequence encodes CASSVQGQANTEAFF.

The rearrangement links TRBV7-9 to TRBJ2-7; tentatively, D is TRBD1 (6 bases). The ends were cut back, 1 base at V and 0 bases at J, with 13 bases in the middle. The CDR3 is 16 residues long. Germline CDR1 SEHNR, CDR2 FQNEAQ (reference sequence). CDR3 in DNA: TGTGCCAGCAGCTTAGGATCGGGACAAGTCTCCTACGAGCAGTACTTC. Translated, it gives CASSLGSGQVSYEQYF. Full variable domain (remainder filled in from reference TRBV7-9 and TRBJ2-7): DTGVSQNPRHKITKRGQNVTFRCDPISEHNRLYWYRQTLGQGPEFLTYFQNEAQLEKSRLLSDRFSAERPKGSFSTLEIQRTEQGDSAMYLCASSLGSGQVSYEQYFGPGTRLTVT.

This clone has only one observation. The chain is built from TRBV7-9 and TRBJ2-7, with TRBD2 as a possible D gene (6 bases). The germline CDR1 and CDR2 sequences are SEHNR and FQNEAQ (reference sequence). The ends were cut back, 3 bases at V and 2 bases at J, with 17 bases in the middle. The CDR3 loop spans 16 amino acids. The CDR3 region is CASSFAGFQGPYEQYF. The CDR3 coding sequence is TGTGCCAGCAGCTTTGCGGGATTCCAGGGCCCCTACGAGCAGTACTTC.

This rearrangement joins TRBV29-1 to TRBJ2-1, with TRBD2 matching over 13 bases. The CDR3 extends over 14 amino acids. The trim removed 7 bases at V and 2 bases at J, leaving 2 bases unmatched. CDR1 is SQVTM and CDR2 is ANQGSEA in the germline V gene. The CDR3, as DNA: TGCAGCGGGGGACTAGCGGGAACCTACAATGAGCAGTTCTTC. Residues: CSGGLAGTYNEQFF.

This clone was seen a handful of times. CDR3 sequence: CASSREIAYEQYF. CDR3 sequence (DNA): TGCGCCAGCTCCCGGGAGATCGCCTACGAGCAGTACTTC. The J gene is TRBJ2-7, the V gene TRBV10-2, with D possibly TRBD2 on 6 matching bases. From germline, CDR1 is WSHSY and CDR2 SAAADI. The V gene lost 8 bases and the J gene lost 2 bases, with 13 bases spanning the gap. The CDR3 runs to 13 residues.

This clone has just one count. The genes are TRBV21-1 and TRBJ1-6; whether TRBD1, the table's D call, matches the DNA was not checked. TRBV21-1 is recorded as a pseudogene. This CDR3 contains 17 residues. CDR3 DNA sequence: TGTGCCAGCAGCGAACCCGGGACAGGAGCAAAAAATTCACCCCTCCACTTT. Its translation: CASSEPGTGAKNSPLHF.

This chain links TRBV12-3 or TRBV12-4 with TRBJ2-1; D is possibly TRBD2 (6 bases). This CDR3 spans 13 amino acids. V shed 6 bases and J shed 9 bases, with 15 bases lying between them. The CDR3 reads CASSGPGVVEQFF. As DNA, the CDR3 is TGTGCCAGCAGCGGCCCGGGAGTCGTTGAGCAGTTCTTC.